Below are 28 T cell receptor beta chains sequenced from a single sample in a study of cytomegalovirus exposure and HLA in healthy donors. The table came from immunoSEQ multiplex PCR; TCRdb's copy has only in-frame clones and leaves some out. Of about 49,000 clones listed, roughly 94% are singletons. Sequenced: PBMCs. These receptors all come from a woman aged 18-29 years in good health and CMV-seropositive.

The table lists this clone with a count of one. The chain carries TRBV18 and TRBJ1-3, with D tentatively TRBD1 (6 bases). Deletions cut 0 bases from V and 0 bases from J, with 18 bases between. CDR1 and CDR2 from the germline V gene are KGHSH and LQKENI. CDR3 length equals 19 residues. The CDR3 bases are TGTGCCAGCTCACCACCAACCGGGACACGGGGAGACTCTGGAAACACCATATATTTT. This sequence encodes CASSPPTGTRGDSGNTIYF.

The V call is TRBV5-1, the J call TRBJ2-2; 9 bases are shared with TRBD2. This CDR3 comprises 14 residues. CDR1 is SGHRS and CDR2 is YFSETQ in the germline V gene. Trimming at V came to 6 bases and at J to 6 bases, leaving 6 bases not matched to a gene. The CDR3 is CASKAGGISGELFF. The CDR3 coding sequence is TGCGCCAGCAAGGCGGGAGGGATCTCCGGGGAGCTGTTTTTT.

The V call is TRBV5-1, the J call TRBJ1-1; the D is unclear. The germline V and J ends were trimmed by 4 bases and 0 bases, with 22 bases remaining between them. Looked up from germline, CDR1 is SGHRS and CDR2 is YFSETQ. CDR3 length equals 18 residues. Here the CDR3 DNA reads TGCGCCAGCAGCCCAGCGTTGAGGTCAATGAACATGAACACTGAAGCTTTCTTT. Its protein is CASSPALRSMNMNTEAFF.

Note on this clone: The germline gene is not matched at one end of the junction; a read error may be the cause. The CDR3 reads CASSAGTGTQYF. In DNA, the CDR3 is TGTGCCAGCAGTGCAGGGACAGGTACGCAGTATTTT. V gene TRBV6-1 combines with J gene TRBJ2-3; 8 bases are a match to TRBD1. This CDR3 is built from 12 residues. Germline CDR1 is MNHNS and CDR2 is SASEGT.

V and J are TRBV28 and TRBJ2-1, with TRBD1 matching 9 bases. J was trimmed by 6 bases and V by 6 bases; bases with no gene match: 12. Germline V lookup: CDR1 MDHEN, CDR2 SYDVKM. The CDR3 contains 16 residues. The CDR3, as DNA: TGTGCCAGCAGCCCTTACAGGGGGCACTTGAGCAATGAGCAGTTCTTC. Translated: CASSPYRGHLSNEQFF.

V usage is TRBV2 and J usage is TRBJ2-7, with 7 bases that match TRBD2. Unmatched junction bases numbered 7, after V lost 8 bases and J lost 0 bases. CDR3 length: 14 residues. Germline V gives CDR1 SNHLY, CDR2 FYNNEI. Written as DNA, the CDR3 is TGTGCCAGCCTTAGCGGGTGGGCCTCCTACGAGCAGTACTTC. Translation: CASLSGWASYEQYF.

This clone appeared once. The genes are TRBV29-1 and TRBJ2-1; the match to TRBD2 covers 13 bases. V was pared by 0 bases and J by 4 bases, with 6 bases of the junction left unmatched. Per the germline V gene, CDR1 is SQVTM and CDR2 is ANQGSEA. CDR3 length: 17 amino acids. The CDR3 nucleotides are TGCAGCGTTGAAGAGGCTCCGGGACTAGCGGGATACAATGAGCAGTTCTTC. Amino acids: CSVEEAPGLAGYNEQFF.

This clone turned up a few times. The V call is TRBV7-9, the J call TRBJ2-1, with D perhaps matching TRBD2 (6 bases). V lost 5 bases and J lost 6, with 17 bases in between. The length of the CDR3 is 15 residues. CDR1 and CDR2 from the germline V gene are SEHNR and FQNEAQ (reference sequence). Here the CDR3 reads CASSPLGGILNEQFF. The CDR3 DNA reads as TGTGCCAGCAGCCCCCTGGGGGGAATACTCAATGAGCAGTTCTTC.

The chain joins TRBV7-2 to TRBJ2-1; 12 bases agree with TRBD1. V shed 1 base and J 16 bases; nucleotides not matched to a gene: 11. The CDR3 extends over 15 amino acids. Germline V gives CDR1 SGHTA, CDR2 FQGNSA. CDR3 loop: CASSLDGTGGRVSFF. The DNA for the CDR3 is TGTGCCAGCAGCTTAGACGGGACAGGGGGCCGAGTCAGCTTCTTC.

This chain uses TRBV6-1 with TRBJ2-7; 7 positions agree with TRBD1. V trimming: 2 bases; J trimming: 3 bases; junction bases outside the gene matches: 7. The CDR3 has 15 residues. Germline CDR1 and CDR2: MNHNS and SASEGT. The CDR3 here is CASSEMAGGYYEQYF. The CDR3 nucleotides read TGTGCCAGCAGTGAAATGGCAGGGGGATACTACGAGCAGTACTTC.

This clone was seen only a few times. This sequence joins TRBV30 and TRBJ1-1; the match to TRBD1 covers 7 bases. This CDR3 has 14 amino acids. V shed 3 bases, J shed 0 bases, and the junction held 4 bases outside the gene matches. The germline V gene encodes CDR1 GTSNPN and CDR2 SVGIG (reference sequence). The CDR3 sequence is CAWSAGQLNTEAFF. CDR3 nucleotide sequence: TGTGCCTGGAGCGCGGGACAGTTGAACACTGAAGCTTTCTTT.

The chain couples TRBV6-5 to TRBJ2-7; tentative D call: TRBD2 (5 bases). The CDR3 length is 14 residues. The germline V gene encodes CDR1 MNHEY and CDR2 SVGAGI. Trimming took 6 bases from V and 1 from J, leaving 13 bases between them. CDR3 sequence reads: CASSIRTQSYEQYF. The CDR3 DNA follows: TGTGCCAGCAGCATTCGGACTCAGTCCTACGAGCAGTACTTC.

J is TRBJ2-1 and V is TRBV27; 9 nucleotides line up with TRBD1. The germline V gene has CDR1 MNHEY and CDR2 SMNVEV (reference sequence). V lost 7 bases, J lost 10 bases, and 8 bases stayed unmatched. CDR3 size: 13 residues. The CDR3 sequence is CASKGQGEGEQFF. The CDR3 coding sequence is TGTGCCAGCAAGGGACAGGGCGAGGGCGAGCAGTTCTTC.

V usage is TRBV7-6 and J usage is TRBJ2-5; a weak D match, TRBD2 (6 bases). CDR1 and CDR2 (germline): SGHVS, FNYEAQ. The CDR3 is made up of 13 amino acids. V lost 7 bases and J 5 bases, leaving 14 bases between the germline ends. The CDR3 sequence is CASKLTGVETQYF. The DNA of the CDR3 is TGTGCCAGCAAGTTAACGGGAGTCGAGACCCAGTACTTC.

This sequence joins TRBV7-2 and TRBJ2-3; D is unclear. Germline assignment: CDR1 SGHTA and CDR2 FQGNSA. This CDR3 region has 13 residues. Between the trimmed V and J ends, which lost 3 bases and 3 bases, there was a span of 7 bases. CDR3 nucleotides: TGTGCCAGCAGCTTTGGCTTAACAGATACGCAGTATTTT. It is translated as CASSFGLTDTQYF.

V usage is TRBV11-3 and J usage is TRBJ2-1, with D tentatively TRBD2 (6 bases). The CDR3 length is 14 residues. CDR1 SGHNT and CDR2 YENEEA come from the germline V gene. V shed 1 base and J shed 8 bases, with 12 bases lying between them. The CDR3, as DNA: TGTGCCAGCAGCTTAGGGGACTTTGCCCATGAGCAGTTCTTC. Encoded protein: CASSLGDFAHEQFF.

The chain joins TRBV4-1 to TRBJ2-7, with 9 bases fitting TRBD2. CDR3 size: 15 residues. Germline trimming cut 4 bases from V and 0 bases from J; bases unmatched to any gene: 4. The germline V gene encodes CDR1 MGHRA and CDR2 YSYEKL. This CDR3 is CASSPYSGSSYEQYF. Here the CDR3 DNA reads TGCGCCAGCAGCCCTTATAGCGGGAGCTCCTACGAGCAGTACTTC.

The chain employs TRBV7-2 and TRBJ1-1, with 8 bases matching TRBD1. Germline assignment: CDR1 SGHTA and CDR2 FQGNSA. The trim removed 2 bases at V and 1 base at J, leaving 0 bases unmatched. CDR3 length equals 14 residues. The DNA of the CDR3 is TGTGCCAGCAGCTTACAGGGGGCGAACACTGAAGCTTTCTTT. Translating it yields CASSLQGANTEAFF.

V and J are TRBV15 and TRBJ2-1; D possibly corresponds to TRBD2 (6 bases). Germline CDR1 LNHNV, CDR2 YYDKDF (reference sequence). The CDR3 has 14 amino acids. Deletions cut 5 bases from V and 2 bases from J, with 10 bases between. This chain's CDR3 is CATSGGTAYNEQFF. The CDR3 region has the DNA TGTGCCACCAGCGGGGGGACCGCCTACAATGAGCAGTTCTTC.

The table lists this clone with a count of one. CDR3 region: CASSRSQGSCTEAFF. The CDR3 nucleotides read TGTGCCAGCAGCAGATCACAGGGGTCGTGCACTGAAGCTTTCTTT. The rearrangement uses TRBV21-1 and TRBJ1-1; no check of the table's D call, TRBD1, against the DNA was made. TRBV21-1 is assigned pseudogene status. The CDR3 has 15 amino acids.

The gene calls are TRBV11-2 and TRBJ2-1; D is unresolved. The CDR3 has 15 residues. CDR1 is SGHAT, CDR2 FQNNGV, per germline. V was cut by 2 bases and J by 5 bases, with 13 bases left in between. The CDR3, as DNA: TGTGCCAGCAGCTTAACGGTTGCGGCGAACAATGAGCAGTTCTTC. Translation: CASSLTVAANNEQFF.

The chain combines TRBV4-1 with TRBJ2-2; 9 nucleotides match TRBD2. Germline CDR1 and CDR2: MGHRA and YSYEKL. The V gene end was trimmed by 6 bases and the J gene end by 0 bases; junction bases not matched to a gene: 5. The CDR3 has 16 residues. The DNA of the CDR3 is TGCGCCAGCAGAACCCTAGCGGGATCGAACACCGGGGAGCTGTTTTTT. This translates into CASRTLAGSNTGELFF.

V is TRBV15 and J is TRBJ1-3; 10 positions agree with TRBD1. There are 17 residues in the CDR3. From germline, CDR1 is LNHNV and CDR2 YYDKDF (reference sequence). The V gene end was trimmed by 4 bases and the J gene end by 0 bases; junction bases not matched to a gene: 6. The CDR3 DNA is TGTGCCACCAGCAAACGAGGACAGGGGGGCTCTGGAAACACCATATATTTT. As protein: CATSKRGQGGSGNTIYF.

The sample holds one count of this clone. The rearrangement links TRBV19 to TRBJ2-7, with 10 bases lining up with TRBD2. Germline V gene sequence: CDR1 LNHDA, CDR2 SQIVND (reference sequence). V gave up 1 base and J gave up 3 bases; unmatched junction bases: 0. The CDR3 has 14 residues. CDR3 coding DNA: TGTGCCAGTAGTATAGGACTAGCGGGCTACGAGCAGTACTTC. Translating gives CASSIGLAGYEQYF.

The chain recombines TRBV5-6 with TRBJ2-3; D may be TRBD1 (5 bases). CDR1 and CDR2 from the germline V gene are SGHDT and YYEEEE. Trimming removed 0 bases at V and 6 bases at J, with 8 bases between. The CDR3 is 13 amino acids. CDR3 loop: CASSLGGEDTQYF. DNA for the CDR3: TGTGCCAGCAGCTTGGGGGGCGAGGATACGCAGTATTTT.

The chain combines TRBV5-4 with TRBJ2-7; TRBD2 matches at 14 bases. CDR3 length: 15 amino acids. Germline V gives CDR1 SGHNT, CDR2 YYREEE (reference sequence). The V segment lost 3 bases and the J segment 4 bases; nucleotides outside the gene matches: 3. The CDR3 loop reads CASSSGLAGAYEQYF. CDR3 nucleotide sequence: TGTGCCAGCAGCTCGGGACTAGCGGGAGCATACGAGCAGTACTTC.

V gene TRBV5-6 combines with J gene TRBJ1-5; possibly TRBD1 for D (5 bases). Germline V gene data show CDR1 as SGHDT and CDR2 as YYEEEE. The CDR3 covers 16 residues. Deletions cut 0 bases from V and 2 bases from J, with 12 bases between. In DNA form, the CDR3 reads TGTGCCAGCAGCTTGGCAGGTGCGGGGGGCAATCAGCCCCAGCATTTT. Encoded protein: CASSLAGAGGNQPQHF. The full variable domain, with the rest looked up from reference TRBV5-6 and TRBJ1-5, is DAGVTQSPTHLIKTRGQQVTLRCSPKSGHDTVSWYQQALGQGPQFIFQYYEEEERQRGNFPDRFSGHQFPNYSSELNVNALLLGDSALYLCASSLAGAGGNQPQHFGDGTRLSIL.

This rearrangement joins TRBV30 to TRBJ2-6; a possible D gene is TRBD2 (6 bases). This CDR3 contains 14 residues. The germline V and J ends were trimmed by 1 base and 2 bases, with 6 bases remaining between them. In germline, CDR1 is GTSNPN, CDR2 SVGIG (reference sequence). The CDR3 DNA sequence: TGTGCCTGGAGTGCGGGGGCTGGGGCCAACGTCCTGACTTTC. Protein sequence: CAWSAGAGANVLTF.